The 24 T cell receptor beta chains reported below all come from one sample, sequenced in a study of blood T cell repertoires in COVID-19. Assay used: immunoSEQ multiplex PCR; TCRdb lists only in-frame clones, some missing. The sample has approximately 210,000 clones, around 81% seen once; the top ten hold more than 8.5%. Input material: PBMCs or T cells enriched from blood (not recorded which). The receptors come from a woman between 50 and 59 years old with acute COVID-19.

J is TRBJ1-3 and V is TRBV7-8; D may be TRBD1 (5 bases). Germline-derived CDR1 and CDR2 are SGHVS and FQNEAQ. The germline V and J ends were trimmed by 1 base and 4 bases, with 11 bases remaining between them. CDR3 size: 15 residues. The CDR3: CASSLGRAGGNTIYF. CDR3 coding DNA: TGTGCCAGCAGCTTAGGACGGGCAGGGGGAAACACCATATATTTT.

The rearrangement uses TRBV2 and TRBJ1-1, with D perhaps matching TRBD1 (6 bases). Germline CDR1 reads SNHLY; CDR2 reads FYNNEI. The CDR3 is 14 residues long. The V end lost 4 bases, the J end lost 0 bases, and 9 bases lay between the germline ends. As DNA, the CDR3 is TGTGCCAGCAGTGTTGACAGGATGAACACTGAAGCTTTCTTT. Amino acids: CASSVDRMNTEAFF.

This clone was observed a handful of times. V is TRBV7-2 and J is TRBJ1-2; D ambiguous. Germline-derived CDR1 and CDR2 are SGHTA and FQGNSA. V lost 4 bases, J lost 8 bases, and 17 bases lay in between. The CDR3 is made up of 14 amino acids. In DNA form, the CDR3 reads TGTGCCAGCAGCTCCTTTAGCCATGCAGAGGGCTACACCTTC. This encodes CASSSFSHAEGYTF.

This rearrangement joins TRBV3-1 (or the pseudogene TRBV3-2) to TRBJ1-1, with D unresolved. The CDR3 consists of 15 residues. V was shortened by 3 bases and J by 0 bases, with 11 bases between the two germline ends. In germline, CDR1 is LGHDT, CDR2 YNNKEL (reference sequence). The CDR3 protein is CASSQSPTVNTEAFF. CDR3 coding DNA: TGTGCCAGCAGCCAGAGCCCCACGGTGAACACTGAAGCTTTCTTT.

The rearrangement joins TRBV7-8 to TRBJ1-5, with D possibly matching TRBD1 (6 bases). Trimming stripped 5 bases from V and 6 bases from J, with 11 bases between. The CDR3 covers 13 residues. CDR1 is SGHVS, CDR2 FQNEAQ, per germline. Here the CDR3 reads CASSIQGRQPQHF. The CDR3 coding sequence is TGTGCCAGCAGCATACAGGGTCGTCAGCCCCAGCATTTT.

J is TRBJ1-3 and V is TRBV28, with TRBD1 identical over 7 bases. CDR3 size: 15 residues. Per the germline V gene, CDR1 is MDHEN and CDR2 is SYDVKM. Trimming removed 5 bases from V and 0 bases from J; junction bases left unmatched: 4. This chain's CDR3 is CASSNTGASGNTIYF. CDR3 nucleotide sequence: TGTGCCAGCAGTAACACAGGGGCCTCTGGAAACACCATATATTTT.

This chain links TRBV27 with TRBJ1-4; 8 bases are shared with TRBD1. The CDR3 covers 15 residues. Germline V CDR1 and CDR2: MNHEY, SMNVEV (reference sequence). V trimming: 4 bases; J trimming: 8 bases; junction bases outside the gene matches: 9. The chain's CDR3 is CASSSNQGAFEKLFF. CDR3 nucleotide sequence: TGTGCCAGCAGTTCAAACCAGGGGGCCTTCGAAAAACTGTTTTTT.

This sequence joins TRBV18 and TRBJ1-5; D possibly corresponds to TRBD1 (6 bases). Deletions cut 5 bases from V and 1 base from J, with 15 bases between. The CDR3 covers 16 residues. Germline assignment: CDR1 KGHSH and CDR2 LQKENI. The CDR3 region is CASSASGTQSNQPQHF. The CDR3 bases are TGTGCCAGCTCAGCTTCCGGGACACAAAGCAATCAGCCCCAGCATTTT.

V usage is TRBV6-6 and J usage is TRBJ2-2, with a weak D call TRBD2 (5 bases). Trimming removed 8 bases from V and 4 bases from J, with 17 bases in between. Germline CDR1 reads MNHNY; CDR2 reads SVGAGI (reference sequence). The length of the CDR3 is 15 residues. This chain's CDR3 is CASLKTIEGTGELFF. The CDR3 DNA is TGTGCCAGCTTAAAGACGATAGAGGGCACCGGGGAGCTGTTTTTT.

J is TRBJ1-2 and V is TRBV28, with 7 positions matching TRBD1. With V trimmed by 5 bases and J by 3 bases, 6 bases remained unmatched. Germline CDR1 and CDR2: MDHEN and SYDVKM. This CDR3 comprises 14 residues. CDR3 in amino acids: CASSLFQGDYGYTF. The CDR3 nucleotides read TGTGCCAGCAGTCTATTCCAGGGGGACTATGGCTACACCTTC.

The chain couples TRBV6-2 or TRBV6-3 to TRBJ2-2; D unclear. The CDR3 runs 14 residues. CDR1 MNHEY and CDR2 SVGEGT come from the germline V gene. V lost 5 bases and J 4 bases, leaving 11 bases between the germline ends. The CDR3 loop reads CASSPSEATGELFF. CDR3 in DNA: TGTGCCAGCAGTCCCTCTGAGGCCACCGGGGAGCTGTTTTTT.

This clone has a single count. CDR3: CASSRVGTEAFF. The CDR3 region has the DNA TGTGCCAGCAGCCGAGTCGGCACTGAAGCTTTCTTT. The V gene is TRBV3-1 (or the pseudogene TRBV3-2), the J gene TRBJ1-1; D remains unclear. This CDR3 has 12 residues. Germline V lookup: CDR1 LGHDT, CDR2 YNNKEL (reference sequence). Trimming stripped 4 bases from V and 4 bases from J, with 7 bases between.

The sample holds a few counts of this clone. The CDR3 spells CASGGGSTDTQYF. The CDR3 coding sequence is TGCGCCAGCGGTGGGGGCAGCACAGATACGCAGTATTTT. This rearrangement joins TRBV5-1 to TRBJ2-3, with D perhaps TRBD1 (6 bases). The germline CDR1 and CDR2 sequences are SGHRS and YFSETQ. The CDR3 length is 13 residues. V shed 7 bases and J shed 0 bases, with 9 bases lying between them.

The V gene is TRBV12-3 or TRBV12-4, the J gene TRBJ2-5; a possible D gene is TRBD2 (5 bases). V was cut by 8 bases and J by 4 bases, with 8 bases left in between. The CDR3 is made up of 11 amino acids. The CDR3: CASLAGETQYF. The CDR3 region has the DNA TGTGCCAGCCTGGCGGGAGAGACCCAGTACTTC.

The genes are TRBV11-2 and TRBJ2-7; possibly TRBD2 for D (6 bases). The germline V gene encodes CDR1 SGHAT and CDR2 FQNNGV. This CDR3 is 14 amino acids long. Trimming removed 5 bases from V and 7 bases from J, with 18 bases in between. CDR3 in amino acids: CASSTLRGLREQYF. In DNA, the CDR3 is TGTGCCAGCAGCACCCTCCGGGGGTTGCGGGAGCAGTACTTC. Looking up the rest from reference TRBV11-2 and TRBJ2-7 gives the full variable domain: EAGVAQSPRYKIIEKRQSVAFWCNPISGHATLYWYQQILGQGPKLLIQFQNNGVVDDSQLPKDRFSAERLKGVDSTLKIQPAKLEDSAVYLCASSTLRGLREQYFGPGTRLTVT.

J is TRBJ1-2 and V is TRBV5-4; D uncertain. V was cut by 3 bases and J by 3 bases, with 12 bases left in between. This CDR3 is built from 14 residues. Germline CDR1 reads SGHNT; CDR2 reads YYREEE (reference sequence). CDR3 DNA sequence: TGTGCCAGCAGCTCGACCGGGCGGGACTATGGCTACACCTTC. Protein product: CASSSTGRDYGYTF.

This CDR3 is CASSSTGIAKNIQYF. The DNA for the CDR3 is TGTGCCAGCAGTTCGACAGGCATAGCCAAAAACATTCAGTACTTC. The V call is TRBV28, the J call TRBJ2-4; perhaps TRBD1 as D (6 bases). The CDR3 runs to 15 residues. Trimming took off 4 bases at V and 0 bases at J, with 10 bases between the two ends. Germline CDR1 is MDHEN and CDR2 is SYDVKM.

This chain links TRBV18 with TRBJ2-1; 10 nucleotides match TRBD2. The V segment lost 3 bases and the J segment 7 bases; nucleotides outside the gene matches: 15. This CDR3 contains 18 residues. CDR1 and CDR2 (germline): KGHSH, LQKENI. The CDR3 nucleotides read TGTGCCAGCTCACCCCTCGGACTAGCGGCCAAGAGACGGAATGAGCAGTTCTTC. The encoded protein is CASSPLGLAAKRRNEQFF.

The gene calls are TRBV29-1 and TRBJ1-3; D not certain. The CDR3 covers 14 residues. Germline loops: CDR1 SQVTM, CDR2 ANQGSEA. Between the trimmed V and J ends, which lost 4 bases and 2 bases, there was a span of 12 bases. DNA of the CDR3: TGCAGCGTTGTGGCTGGAGGGACTGGAAACACCATATATTTT. It encodes CSVVAGGTGNTIYF.

The rearrangement uses TRBV5-1 and TRBJ2-3; D unclear. V was shortened by 0 bases and J by 2 bases, with 13 bases between the two germline ends. The germline CDR1 and CDR2 sequences are SGHRS and YFSETQ. The CDR3 is 16 amino acids. CDR3 sequence: CASSLESAFSTDTQYF. CDR3 in DNA: TGCGCCAGCAGCTTGGAATCAGCGTTCTCCACAGATACGCAGTATTTT.

A single count supports this clone. The chain employs TRBV7-9 and TRBJ2-2; TRBD2 might be the D (6 bases). Trimming stripped 6 bases from V and 1 base from J, with 15 bases between. Germline V gene data show CDR1 as SEHNR and CDR2 as FQNEAQ (reference sequence). The CDR3 is made up of 16 amino acids. The CDR3 here is CASRGSRGVNTGELFF. In DNA form, the CDR3 reads TGTGCCAGCAGGGGGTCACGCGGGGTGAACACCGGGGAGCTGTTTTTT.

The chain joins TRBV18 to TRBJ2-1; D perhaps matches TRBD1 (5 bases). Germline V gene data show CDR1 as KGHSH and CDR2 as LQKENI. The V gene lost 0 bases and the J gene lost 7 bases, with 13 bases spanning the gap. The CDR3 runs 15 residues. The CDR3 spells CASSPPARAENEQFF. Here the CDR3 DNA reads TGTGCCAGCTCACCACCGGCCAGGGCGGAAAATGAGCAGTTCTTC. The variable domain in full, completed from reference TRBV18 and TRBJ2-1, reads NAGVMQNPRHLVRRRGQEARLRCSPMKGHSHVYWYRQLPEEGLKFMVYLQKENIIDESGMPKERFSAEFPKEGPSILRIQQVVRGDSAAYFCASSPPARAENEQFFGPGTRLTVL.

This clone was seen a single time. V usage is TRBV2 and J usage is TRBJ2-7; a weak D match, TRBD1 (5 bases). Germline CDR1 SNHLY, CDR2 FYNNEI. The CDR3 contains 15 residues. Trimming took 2 bases from V and 6 from J, leaving 17 bases between them. The DNA for the CDR3 is TGTGCCAGCAGTGAATTGGAACAGGCGCGTCCCGAGCAGTACTTC. Encoded protein: CASSELEQARPEQYF.

V gene TRBV21-1 combines with J gene TRBJ2-7; TRBD1 is taken as the D call from the table, unchecked against the DNA. TRBV21-1 is described as a pseudogene. The CDR3 is made up of 16 amino acids. DNA of the CDR3: TGTGCCAGCAGCAACCGAGGACAGGGATTCTCCTACGAGCAGTACTTC. Translated, it gives CASSNRGQGFSYEQYF.